These T cell receptor beta chains were read from a single sample in a study of blood T cell repertoires in COVID-19. Clones were read by immunoSEQ multiplex PCR, and TCRdb kept only the in-frame ones, dropping some. The profile shows roughly 300,000 clones, about 93% of them singletons. Sequenced: PBMCs or T cells enriched from blood (not recorded which). The receptors derive from a woman in her 30s who had recovered from COVID-19. Both conserved end residues are trimmed from each CDR3.

11 | TRBJ1-1 | TRBV28 | ASNLQGWSEAF
15 | TRBJ2-2 | TRBV7-9 | ASSLGLAGRKAGELF
12 | TRBJ2-1 | TRBV4-2 | ASSQDVQGYEQF
15 | TRBJ2-5 | TRBV5-6 | ASSLDSWDSPQETQY
10 | TRBJ1-1 | TRBV7-6 | ASSFGNTEAF
16 | TRBJ2-2 | TRBV19 | ASSMSGREGPNTGELF
11 | TRBJ1-6 | TRBV19 | ASRQTGNSPLH
16 | TRBJ2-3 | TRBV18 | ASSPPYTSGSIPDTQY
12 | TRBJ2-7 | TRBV21-1 | ASSKGGQGDEQY
13 | TRBJ1-2 | TRBV6-5 | ASSYAPQGIYGYT
12 | TRBJ1-2 | TRBV28 | ASSSRGTLYGYT
12 | TRBJ2-2 | TRBV29-1 | SVVVHMNTGELF
14 | TRBJ1-2 | TRBV9 | ASTAQTGHSNYGYT
13 | TRBJ2-1 | TRBV29-1 | SAYLTVSADNEQF
14 | TRBJ1-2 | TRBV7-9 | ASSSLGQTVVDGYT
12 | TRBJ2-7 | TRBV5-5 | ASSVLAGSGEQY
12 | TRBJ2-2 | TRBV29-1 | SVETGVDTGELF
12 | TRBJ1-3 | TRBV7-2 | ASSLGQAANTIY
10 | TRBJ1-2 | TRBV29-1 | SVEGRNYGYT
17 | TRBJ1-5 | TRBV14 | ASSLGQGAELLKNQPQH
12 | TRBJ1-3 | TRBV28 | ASSPGFFRNTIY
12 | TRBJ1-1 | TRBV10-3 | AIIDGQRNTEAF
9 | TRBJ1-2 | TRBV12-3/TRBV12-4 | ASSSSYGYT
16 | TRBJ2-3 | TRBV28 | ASSRLRVISASTDTQY
15 | TRBJ2-3 | TRBV7-2 | ASSPPTSGRGTDTQY
13 | TRBJ1-2 | TRBV2 | ASSGQGRIDYGYT
13 | TRBJ1-5 | TRBV5-6 | ASSLGDNSNQPQH
14 | TRBJ2-3 | TRBV7-6 | ASSPRTSGVTDTQY
13 | TRBJ2-1 | TRBV28 | ASSLWRQKDNEQF
13 | TRBJ2-7 | TRBV27 | ASSPRTGGPYEQY
12 | TRBJ1-6 | TRBV27 | ASSWDRDNSPLH
11 | TRBJ2-5 | TRBV29-1 | SVPGQGGETQY
12 | TRBJ2-5 | TRBV6-2/TRBV6-3 | ASSKGQGQETQY
12 | TRBJ2-7 | TRBV29-1 | SVRSASGIVEQY
9 | TRBJ1-1 | TRBV29-1 | SVWGDGEAF
12 | TRBJ1-1 | TRBV28 | AILSRVVDTEAF
12 | TRBJ1-2 | TRBV24-1 | ATSDSETGYGYT
13 | TRBJ2-3 | TRBV6-4 | ASSELAGAGDTQY
11 | TRBJ2-4 | TRBV19 | ASSMLAGYIQY
11 | TRBJ1-2 | TRBV2 | ASRDRDRGGYT
14 | TRBJ2-3 | TRBV5-1 | ASRSGGQGSTDTQY
11 | TRBJ2-7 | TRBV7-8 | ASQLAGVYEQY
16 | TRBJ1-2 | TRBV7-8 | ASSLWTGGWREHYGYT
12 | TRBJ1-2 | TRBV5-1 | ASSLVSGAYGYT
13 | TRBJ2-2 | TRBV7-2 | ASSLTATNTGELF
11 | TRBJ2-5 | TRBV5-4 | ASSLGQEETQY
13 | TRBJ1-3 | TRBV5-4 | ASSGPTGGGNTIY
12 | TRBJ1-4 | TRBV28 | ASSRVQINEKLF
11 | TRBJ1-1 | TRBV5-1 | ASTQGAGTEAF
17 | TRBJ2-2 | TRBV5-3 | ARSFFLRSTGSNTGELF
14 | TRBJ2-7 | TRBV7-2 | ASSFDRGLSGYEQY
14 | TRBJ2-2 | TRBV7-9 | ASSSPGTSGTGELF
10 | TRBJ2-7 | TRBV9 | ASSVLGGEQY
10 | TRBJ2-2 | TRBV7-9 | ASSQDRGVLF
10 | TRBJ2-7 | TRBV2 | ASNQGGYEQY
11 | TRBJ1-5 | TRBV6-5 | ASRVTSNQPQH
14 | TRBJ1-4 | TRBV10-3 | AISEAPGQGKEKLF
10 | TRBJ2-1 | TRBV7-2 | ASSSGVGEQF
13 | TRBJ2-1 | TRBV10-3 | AISEPTAGWNEQF
14 | TRBJ1-1 | TRBV28 | ASSLHDMVVNTEAF